This T cell receptor (beta chain) derives from a study of T cells in Graves' hyperthyroidism and ophthalmopathy. Study observations and caveats: Most thyroid clonotypes expanded above 0.001 were also detected in blood.

Trimming cost V 6 bases and J 4 bases, with 12 bases left between them. CDR3 length: 13 amino acids. This clonotype was seen many times. Its target is not known. Disease duration was under 3 months in the ophthalmopathy patients, who also had a Clinical Activity Score of at least 3 and a NOSPECS grade of at least 4. The study based diagnoses on clinical symptoms, serum thyroxine and TRAb, thyroid ultrasound and orbital computed tomography. TCR beta CDR3 region amplification was performed from RNA transcripts. The HTBI set primed first-round TCR CDR3 RT-PCR. TCRdb independently ran MiXCR on the multiplex PCR reads; one entry per CDR3 protein. Of 450,000 to 600,000 distinct CDR3 sequences listed, approximately 20% are singletons.

The TCR originated in a man in his forties or fifties with Graves' ophthalmopathy. The specimen was blood. The V gene is TRBV12-3 or TRBV12-4, the J gene TRBJ2-5; D possibly corresponds to TRBD1 (5 bases). The CDR3 sequence is CASRYQGSETQYF. As DNA, the CDR3 is TGTGCCAGCAGGTATCAGGGTTCAGAGACCCAGTACTTC.